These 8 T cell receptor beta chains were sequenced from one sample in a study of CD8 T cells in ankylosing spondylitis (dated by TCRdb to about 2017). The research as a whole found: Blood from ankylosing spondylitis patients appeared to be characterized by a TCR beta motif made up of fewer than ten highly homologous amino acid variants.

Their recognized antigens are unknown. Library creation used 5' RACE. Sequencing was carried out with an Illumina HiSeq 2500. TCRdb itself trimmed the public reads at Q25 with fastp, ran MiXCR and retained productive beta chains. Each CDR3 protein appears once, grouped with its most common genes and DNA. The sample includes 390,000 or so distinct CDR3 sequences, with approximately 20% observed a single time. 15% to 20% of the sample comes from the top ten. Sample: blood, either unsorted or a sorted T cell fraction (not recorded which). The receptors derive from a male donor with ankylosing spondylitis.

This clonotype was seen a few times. The CDR3 DNA is TGTGCCAGCAGCCCCTCGGCTTCCTTTGGCATTCAGTACTTC. It translates to CASSPSASFGIQYF. This sequence joins TRBV9 and TRBJ2-4; D ambiguous. The CDR3 sequence is 14 residues long. V shed 4 bases and J shed 9 bases, with 17 bases lying between them. The V gene's germline CDR1 is SGDLS and CDR2 YYNGEE.

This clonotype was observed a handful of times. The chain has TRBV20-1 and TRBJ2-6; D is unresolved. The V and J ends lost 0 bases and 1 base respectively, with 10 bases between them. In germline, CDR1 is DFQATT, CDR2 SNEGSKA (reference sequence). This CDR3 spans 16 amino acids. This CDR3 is CSARDISPSGANVLTF. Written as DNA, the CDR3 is TGCAGTGCTAGAGATATCTCCCCGTCTGGGGCCAACGTCCTGACTTTC.

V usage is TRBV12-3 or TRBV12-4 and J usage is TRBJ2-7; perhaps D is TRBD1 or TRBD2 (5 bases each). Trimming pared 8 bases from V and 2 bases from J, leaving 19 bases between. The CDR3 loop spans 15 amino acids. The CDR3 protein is CASGSGTLGAYEQYF. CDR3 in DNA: TGTGCCAGCGGGTCCGGGACCCTTGGGGCCTACGAGCAGTACTTC.

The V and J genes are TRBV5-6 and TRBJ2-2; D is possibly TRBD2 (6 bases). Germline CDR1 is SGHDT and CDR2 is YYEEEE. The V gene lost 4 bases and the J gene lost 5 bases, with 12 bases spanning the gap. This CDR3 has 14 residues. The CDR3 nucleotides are TGTGCCAGCAGCCGGATACGGGAGACCGGGGAGCTGTTTTTT. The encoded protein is CASSRIRETGELFF.

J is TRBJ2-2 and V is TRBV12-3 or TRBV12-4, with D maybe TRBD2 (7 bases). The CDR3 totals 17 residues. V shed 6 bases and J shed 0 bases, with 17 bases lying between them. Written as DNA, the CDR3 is TGTGCCAGCAGCCCGGGGGTGGGGGGGCCGAACACCGGGGAGCTGTTTTTT. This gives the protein CASSPGVGGPNTGELFF.

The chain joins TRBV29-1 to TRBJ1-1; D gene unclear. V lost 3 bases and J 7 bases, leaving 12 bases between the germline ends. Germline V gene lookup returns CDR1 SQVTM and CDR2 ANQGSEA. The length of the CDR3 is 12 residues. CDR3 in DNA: TGCAGCGTTGATATGGGCAGATTTGAAGCTTTCTTT. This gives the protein CSVDMGRFEAFF.

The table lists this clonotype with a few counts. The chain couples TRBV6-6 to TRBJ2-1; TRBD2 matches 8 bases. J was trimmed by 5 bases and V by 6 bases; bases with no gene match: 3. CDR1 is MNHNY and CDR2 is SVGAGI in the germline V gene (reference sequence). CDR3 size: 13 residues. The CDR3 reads CASSISGDNEQFF. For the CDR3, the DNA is TGTGCCAGCAGCATTAGCGGGGACAATGAGCAGTTCTTC.

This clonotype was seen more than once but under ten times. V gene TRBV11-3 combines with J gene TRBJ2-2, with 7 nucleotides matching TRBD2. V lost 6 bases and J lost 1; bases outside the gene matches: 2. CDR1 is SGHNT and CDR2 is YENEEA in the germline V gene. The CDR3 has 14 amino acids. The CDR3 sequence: CASRVAGNTGELFF. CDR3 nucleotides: TGTGCCAGCAGAGTAGCGGGGAACACCGGGGAGCTGTTTTTT.